These 22 T cell receptor beta chains originate from one sample sequenced in a study of early T cells in non-severe SARS-CoV-2 infection. TCRdb called the 5' RACE reads again in MiXCR, with one record for every CDR3 protein. The repertoire includes some 77,000 distinct CDR3 sequences, approximately 12% of them detected once, and around 15% sits in the top ten. Sample: whole blood, taken at baseline. The receptors originated from an adult who was a healthcare worker with PCR-confirmed SARS-CoV-2 infection or an uninfected control (not recorded which). The donor label of this sample is uncertain.

This clonotype was seen more than once but under ten times. The gene calls are TRBV6-5 and TRBJ2-7; 10 positions agree with TRBD1. The CDR3 covers 14 residues. Germline CDR1 and CDR2: MNHEY and SVGAGI. J lost 5 bases, V lost 2 bases, and 3 bases had no gene match. The CDR3 protein is CASSYRGTGDEQYF. The CDR3, as DNA: TGTGCCAGCAGTTACCGGGGGACAGGGGACGAGCAGTACTTC.

This clonotype was counted many times. The chain combines TRBV9 with TRBJ2-3, with 10 bases that match TRBD2. This CDR3 has 16 residues. Germline V gene sequence: CDR1 SGDLS, CDR2 YYNGEE. V shed 2 bases, J shed 3 bases, and the junction held 6 bases outside the gene matches. The CDR3 sequence is CASSVGSGGWTDTQYF. The CDR3 coding sequence is TGTGCCAGCAGCGTCGGTAGCGGGGGGTGGACAGATACGCAGTATTTT. Filled out from reference TRBV9 and TRBJ2-3, the complete variable domain reads DSGVTQTPKHLITATGQRVTLRCSPRSGDLSVYWYQQSLDQGLQFLIQYYNGEERAKGNILERFSAQQFPDLHSELNLSSLELGDSALYFCASSVGSGGWTDTQYFGPGTRLTVL.

This clonotype was counted only a few times. The V and J genes are TRBV12-3 or TRBV12-4 and TRBJ2-4; D tentatively fits TRBD1 or TRBD2 (5 bases each). The CDR3 covers 15 residues. The germline V and J ends were trimmed by 6 bases and 0 bases, with 12 bases remaining between them. The CDR3 DNA is TGTGCCAGCAGCACGATCGGGACAGCCAAAAACATTCAGTACTTC. It specifies CASSTIGTAKNIQYF.

This clonotype was seen a handful of times. The chain couples TRBV19 to TRBJ2-1; no clear D. Germline-derived CDR1 and CDR2 are LNHDA and SQIVND (reference sequence). This CDR3 comprises 17 residues. Trimming shortened V by 2 bases and J by 0 bases, and 14 bases separated the two germline ends. The CDR3: CASSIYARGSSYNEQFF. The CDR3 DNA reads TGTGCCAGTAGTATATACGCCCGAGGCAGCTCCTACAATGAGCAGTTCTTC. Using reference TRBV19 and TRBJ2-1 for the parts outside the CDR3, the full variable domain is DGGITQSPKYLFRKEGQNVTLSCEQNLNHDAMYWYRQDPGQGLRLIYYSQIVNDFQKGDIAEGYSVSREKKESFPLTVTSAQKNPTAFYLCASSIYARGSSYNEQFFGPGTRLTVL.

V usage is TRBV19 and J usage is TRBJ2-5, with no clear D. V was shortened by 10 bases and J by 0 bases, with 9 bases between the two germline ends. The CDR3 runs 12 residues. Looked up from germline, CDR1 is LNHDA and CDR2 is SQIVND (reference sequence). CDR3 loop: CATARDQETQYF. The CDR3 bases are TGTGCCACTGCCCGGGACCAAGAGACCCAGTACTTC. Drawing the rest from reference TRBV19 and TRBJ2-5, the complete variable domain is DGGITQSPKYLFRKEGQNVTLSCEQNLNHDAMYWYRQDPGQGLRLIYYSQIVNDFQKGDIAEGYSVSREKKESFPLTVTSAQKNPTAFYLCATARDQETQYFGPGTRLLVL.

The rearrangement joins TRBV20-1 to TRBJ2-5, with D maybe TRBD1 (6 bases). The V end lost 1 base, the J end lost 2 bases, and 20 bases lay between the germline ends. The CDR3 extends over 17 amino acids. Germline V CDR1 and CDR2: DFQATT, SNEGSKA (reference sequence). The CDR3 sequence is CSARGIKPGQVQETQYF. CDR3 DNA: TGCAGTGCTAGAGGCATTAAACCGGGACAAGTTCAAGAGACCCAGTACTTC.

The genes are TRBV6-1 and TRBJ2-3; D may be TRBD1 (5 bases). This CDR3 region has 18 residues. Germline values: CDR1 MNHNS, CDR2 SASEGT. The V gene lost 5 bases and the J gene lost 0 bases, with 21 bases spanning the gap. CDR3 region: CASSPRLTAQGSTDTQYF. As DNA, the CDR3 is TGTGCCAGCAGTCCCCGGTTGACAGCTCAAGGGAGCACAGATACGCAGTATTTT.

The chain is built from TRBV13 and TRBJ1-1; 11 positions agree with TRBD1. Germline CDR1 reads PRHDT; CDR2 reads FYEKMQ (reference sequence). The length of the CDR3 is 16 residues. V lost 5 bases to trimming and J lost 11 bases; unmatched junction nucleotides: 16. The CDR3 coding sequence is TGTGCCAGCAGCCCGAGCTCGGGACAGGGGGTTCGGAGGGCTTTCTTT. Translation: CASSPSSGQGVRRAFF.

The chain couples TRBV6-5 to TRBJ2-7, with D possibly matching TRBD1 (5 bases). The CDR3 runs 14 residues. V was pared by 4 bases and J by 3 bases, with 13 bases between. Germline V lookup: CDR1 MNHEY, CDR2 SVGAGI. CDR3 sequence reads: CASSSRRGDYEQYF. DNA for the CDR3: TGTGCCAGCAGTTCCCGAAGGGGTGACTACGAGCAGTACTTC.

The chain's CDR3 is CSVVGAGGETQYF. Here the CDR3 DNA reads TGCAGCGTTGTAGGGGCGGGAGGAGAGACCCAGTACTTC. The gene calls are TRBV29-1 and TRBJ2-5, with 8 bases aligning to TRBD2. The CDR3 has 13 residues. Germline-derived CDR1 and CDR2 are SQVTM and ANQGSEA. The junction had 5 bases not matched to a gene; V was cut back by 4 bases and J by 4 bases.

In its sample, this clonotype was seen many times. V gene TRBV25-1 combines with J gene TRBJ2-7, with D possibly matching TRBD2 (6 bases). The V gene lost 3 bases and the J gene lost 0 bases, with 9 bases spanning the gap. The CDR3 totals 14 residues. Germline-derived CDR1 and CDR2 are MGHDK and SYGVNS. CDR3 amino acids: CASSEASDSYEQYF. CDR3 DNA sequence: TGTGCCAGCAGTGAGGCTAGCGACTCCTACGAGCAGTACTTC.

This clonotype was observed at least ten times. V and J are TRBV5-6 and TRBJ2-1, with 8 bases that match TRBD1. Trimming removed 1 base from V and 9 bases from J; junction bases left unmatched: 6. CDR1 is SGHDT and CDR2 is YYEEEE in the germline V gene. The length of the CDR3 is 14 residues. CDR3 DNA sequence: TGTGCCAGCAGCTTGATAGGACAGGGAGGTGAGCAGTTCTTC. Translated: CASSLIGQGGEQFF.

This clonotype has a handful of counts. The chain employs TRBV7-2 and TRBJ1-2; TRBD1 might be the D (6 bases). The germline CDR1 and CDR2 sequences are SGHTA and FQGNSA. CDR3 length: 15 amino acids. V was pared by 5 bases and J by 4 bases, with 17 bases between. CDR3 bases: TGTGCCAGCAGCCCCACAACAGGGTCCCCCTATGGCTACACCTTC. Amino acid sequence: CASSPTTGSPYGYTF. Drawing the rest from reference TRBV7-2 and TRBJ1-2, the complete variable domain is GAGVSQSPSNKVTEKGKDVELRCDPISGHTALYWYRQSLGQGLEFLIYFQGNSAPDKSGLPSDRFSAERTGGSVSTLTIQRTQQEDSAVYLCASSPTTGSPYGYTFGSGTRLTVV.

This clonotype was picked up a small number of times. A much larger clonotype is one base distant, so this may be a read error. The J gene is TRBJ2-2, the V gene TRBV11-2, with unresolved D. Germline V CDR1 and CDR2: SGHAT, FQNNGV. The CDR3 sequence is 11 residues long. V lost 3 bases and J 6 bases, leaving 2 bases between the germline ends. Written as DNA, the CDR3 is TGTGCCAGCAGCTTCGCCGGGGAGCTGTTTTTT. The encoded protein is CASSFAGELFF.

The V gene is TRBV4-1, the J gene TRBJ2-7; TRBD1 aligns across 7 bases. The V segment lost 4 bases and the J segment 5 bases; nucleotides outside the gene matches: 8. Per the germline V gene, CDR1 is MGHRA and CDR2 is YSYEKL. The CDR3 contains 14 residues. In DNA form, the CDR3 reads TGCGCCAGCAGCCGAGGAACAGGGGAGAACGAGCAGTACTTC. Protein product: CASSRGTGENEQYF.

The chain has TRBV15 and TRBJ1-4; maybe TRBD1 (6 bases). V shed 5 bases and J shed 0 bases, with 13 bases lying between them. Germline V gene data show CDR1 as LNHNV and CDR2 as YYDKDF (reference sequence). The CDR3 contains 16 residues. In nucleotides, the CDR3 is TGTGCCACCAGCGGCCCTCAGGGGCCAACTAATGAAAAACTGTTTTTT. This translates into CATSGPQGPTNEKLFF.

This clonotype was observed a few times. This chain links TRBV7-2 with TRBJ2-1, with 7 positions matching TRBD1. The V segment lost 3 bases and the J segment 4 bases; nucleotides outside the gene matches: 3. Germline V gene lookup returns CDR1 SGHTA and CDR2 FQGNSA. The CDR3 is 14 amino acids. The CDR3 loop is CASSFRDSYNEQFF. For the CDR3, the DNA is TGTGCCAGCAGCTTCCGGGACAGTTACAATGAGCAGTTCTTC. The full variable domain, with the rest looked up from reference TRBV7-2 and TRBJ2-1, is GAGVSQSPSNKVTEKGKDVELRCDPISGHTALYWYRQSLGQGLEFLIYFQGNSAPDKSGLPSDRFSAERTGGSVSTLTIQRTQQEDSAVYLCASSFRDSYNEQFFGPGTRLTVL.

J is TRBJ2-2 and V is TRBV12-3 or TRBV12-4, with a possible D match to TRBD2 (5 bases). V was clipped by 6 bases and J by 1 base, with 21 bases between them. The CDR3 loop spans 18 amino acids. CDR3 nucleotide sequence: TGTGCCAGCAGCCCCCTAGGTAGCGCCTCGATGAACACCGGGGAGCTGTTTTTT. Its translation is CASSPLGSASMNTGELFF.

This clonotype has more than one count but fewer than ten. V is TRBV9 and J is TRBJ2-1, with D perhaps matching TRBD2 (6 bases). The CDR3 length is 14 residues. Trimming took 4 bases from V and 5 from J, leaving 13 bases between them. From germline, CDR1 is SGDLS and CDR2 YYNGEE. CDR3 amino acids: CASSRDSGNNEQFF. DNA of the CDR3: TGTGCCAGCAGCCGGGACTCAGGGAACAATGAGCAGTTCTTC.

This clonotype has only a few counts. The chain is built from TRBV2 and TRBJ2-5, with a weak D call TRBD2 (7 bases). CDR3 size: 13 residues. Trimming left V 1 base short and J 6 bases short, with 9 bases between. From germline, CDR1 is SNHLY and CDR2 FYNNEI. CDR3 DNA sequence: TGTGCCAGCAGTGAAGAGGGGGGGCAGACCCAGTACTTC. Amino acid sequence: CASSEEGGQTQYF.

This chain connects TRBV27 to TRBJ2-7; 8 nucleotides agree with TRBD2. Germline CDR1 MNHEY, CDR2 SMNVEV (reference sequence). V trimming: 2 bases; J trimming: 6 bases; junction bases outside the gene matches: 6. The length of the CDR3 is 14 residues. The CDR3 bases are TGTGCCAGCAGTTTACGTCGGGGGGGCACCGAGCAGTACTTC. Protein: CASSLRRGGTEQYF.

This chain connects TRBV4-3 to TRBJ2-5; possibly TRBD1 for D (5 bases). V shed 0 bases and J shed 3 bases, with 8 bases lying between them. This CDR3 is built from 14 residues. CDR1 LGHNA and CDR2 YSLEER come from the germline V gene. This CDR3 reads CASSQDLGEETQYF. The CDR3 nucleotides are TGCGCCAGCAGCCAAGATTTAGGGGAAGAGACCCAGTACTTC.